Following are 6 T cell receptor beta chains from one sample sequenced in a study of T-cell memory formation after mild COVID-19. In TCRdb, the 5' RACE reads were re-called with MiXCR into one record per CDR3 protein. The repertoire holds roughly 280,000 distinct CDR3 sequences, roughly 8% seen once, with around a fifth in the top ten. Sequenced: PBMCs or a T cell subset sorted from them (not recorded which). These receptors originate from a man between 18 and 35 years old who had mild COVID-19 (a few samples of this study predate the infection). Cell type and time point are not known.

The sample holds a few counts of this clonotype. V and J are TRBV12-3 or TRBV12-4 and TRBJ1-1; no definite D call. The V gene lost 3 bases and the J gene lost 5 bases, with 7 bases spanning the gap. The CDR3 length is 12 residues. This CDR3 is CASSFGLTEAFF. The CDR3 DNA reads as TGTGCCAGCAGTTTCGGGCTTACTGAAGCTTTCTTT.

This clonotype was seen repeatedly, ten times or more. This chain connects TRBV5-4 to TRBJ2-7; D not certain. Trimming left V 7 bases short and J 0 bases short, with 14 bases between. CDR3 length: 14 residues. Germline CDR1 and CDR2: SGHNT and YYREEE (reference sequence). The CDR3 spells CASSTAPYSYEQYV. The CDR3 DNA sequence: TGTGCCAGCTCTACGGCGCCGTACTCCTACGAGCAGTACGTC.

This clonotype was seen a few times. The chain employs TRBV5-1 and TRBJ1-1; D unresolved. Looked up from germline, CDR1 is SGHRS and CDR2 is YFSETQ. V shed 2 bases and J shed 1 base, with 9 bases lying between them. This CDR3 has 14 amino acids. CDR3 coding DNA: TGCGCCAGCAGCTTCCCGGGAGAGAACACTGAAGCTTTCTTT. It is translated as CASSFPGENTEAFF.

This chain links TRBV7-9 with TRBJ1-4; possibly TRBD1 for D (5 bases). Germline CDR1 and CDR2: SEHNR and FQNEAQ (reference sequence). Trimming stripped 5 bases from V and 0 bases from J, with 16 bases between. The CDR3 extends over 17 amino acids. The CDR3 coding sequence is TGTGCCAGCAGCCCCCCGGGGGGGTTTGCAACTAATGAAAAACTGTTTTTT. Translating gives CASSPPGGFATNEKLFF.

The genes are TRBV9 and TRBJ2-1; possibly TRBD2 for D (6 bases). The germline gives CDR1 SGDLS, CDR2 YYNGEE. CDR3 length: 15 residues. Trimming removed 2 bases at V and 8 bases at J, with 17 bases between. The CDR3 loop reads CASSVSTTSLDEQFF. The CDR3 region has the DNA TGTGCCAGCAGCGTGAGTACGACTAGTCTCGATGAGCAGTTCTTC.

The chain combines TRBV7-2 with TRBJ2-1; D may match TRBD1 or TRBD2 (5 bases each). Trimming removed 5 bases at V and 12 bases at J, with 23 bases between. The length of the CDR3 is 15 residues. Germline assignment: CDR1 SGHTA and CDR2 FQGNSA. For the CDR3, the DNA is TGTGCCAGCAGCCCGAGTGGGGACCGCCCCCTGGGGCAGTTCTTC. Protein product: CASSPSGDRPLGQFF.